This entry is about one TCR beta chain. No antigen is known for it. The sample comes from a study of T cells in Graves' hyperthyroidism and ophthalmopathy. Study observations and caveats: Using 13 V-J features, a model discriminated ophthalmopathy from stable hyperthyroidism.

Germline V gene lookup returns CDR1 MDHEN and CDR2 SYDVKM. V dropped 5 bases and J dropped 5 bases, with 15 bases sitting between them. The CDR3 consists of 14 residues. Amplification yielded TCR beta CDR3 regions, with RNA transcripts as the source. Carried out on the TCR CDR3, a first-round RT-PCR used the HTBI primer set. TCRdb called the multiplex PCR reads again in MiXCR, with one record for every CDR3 protein. The sample shows over 500,000 distinct CDR3 sequences, less than 15% of them seen only once. This receptor was identified in a woman aged 40 to 50 with Graves' hyperthyroidism. The genes are TRBV28 and TRBJ1-1; unclear D gene. The specimen was blood. The CDR3 sequence: CASSTLGRITEAFF. The CDR3 nucleotides read TGTGCCAGCAGTACCCTCGGACGGATTACTGAAGCTTTCTTT.